This T cell receptor beta chain originates from a study of T cell repertoires in cytomegalovirus infection. The wider study: CMV infection and matching HLA type were both indicated by public TCR beta signatures.

The V gene's germline CDR1 is SGHAT and CDR2 FQNNGV. V dropped 4 bases and J dropped 6 bases, with 9 bases sitting between them. The CDR3 loop spans 12 amino acids. TCRdb used MiXCR to reprocess the reads, holding one entry per CDR3 protein. The sample lists under 250,000 distinct CDR3 sequences, approximately 7% seen once, with about 6.3% in the top ten. Study-level findings and limits: The ex vivo response showed dominance by HLA-C-restricted CMV-specific TCR beta clonotypes. Cumulative public TCR beta family frequency identified CMV carriers with the relevant HLA.

This clonotype came up many times. Its antigen is unknown. The clonotype was recovered from a human donor in good health (CMV status not recorded). Some clones in this sample may be carry-over from other donors' samples. The material sequenced was PBMCs. The gene calls are TRBV11-2 and TRBJ1-2, with D hard to call. This CDR3 reads CASSSGDHGYTF. CDR3 DNA: TGTGCCAGCAGCTCCGGGGATCATGGCTACACCTTC. Filled out from reference TRBV11-2 and TRBJ1-2, the complete variable domain reads EAGVAQSPRYKIIEKRQSVAFWCNPISGHATLYWYQQILGQGPKLLIQFQNNGVVDDSQLPKDRFSAERLKGVDSTLKIQPAKLEDSAVYLCASSSGDHGYTFGSGTRLTVV.